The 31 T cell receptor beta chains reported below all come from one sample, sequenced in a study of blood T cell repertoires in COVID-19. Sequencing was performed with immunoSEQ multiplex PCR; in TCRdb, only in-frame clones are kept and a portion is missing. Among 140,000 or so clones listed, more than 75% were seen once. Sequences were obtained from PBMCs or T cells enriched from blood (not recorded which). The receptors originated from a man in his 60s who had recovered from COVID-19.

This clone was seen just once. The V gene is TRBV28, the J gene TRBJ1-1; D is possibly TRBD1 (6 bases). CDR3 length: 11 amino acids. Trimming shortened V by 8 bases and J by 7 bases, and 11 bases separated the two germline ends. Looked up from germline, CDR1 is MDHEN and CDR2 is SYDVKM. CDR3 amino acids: CASGTPSEAFF. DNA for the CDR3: TGTGCCAGCGGGACACCCAGTGAAGCTTTCTTT.

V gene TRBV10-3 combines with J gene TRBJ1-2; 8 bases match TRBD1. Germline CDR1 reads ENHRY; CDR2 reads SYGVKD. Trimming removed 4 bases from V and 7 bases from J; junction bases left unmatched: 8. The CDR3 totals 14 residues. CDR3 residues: CAISGRGREGGYTF. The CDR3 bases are TGTGCCATCAGTGGCAGGGGGCGCGAAGGTGGCTACACCTTC.

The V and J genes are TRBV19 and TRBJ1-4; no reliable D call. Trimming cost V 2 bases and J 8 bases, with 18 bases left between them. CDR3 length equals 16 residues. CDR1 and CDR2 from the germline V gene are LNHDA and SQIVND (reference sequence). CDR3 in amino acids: CASSITPAGLAEKLFF. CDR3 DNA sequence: TGTGCCAGTAGTATAACCCCGGCGGGGTTGGCGGAAAAACTGTTTTTT.

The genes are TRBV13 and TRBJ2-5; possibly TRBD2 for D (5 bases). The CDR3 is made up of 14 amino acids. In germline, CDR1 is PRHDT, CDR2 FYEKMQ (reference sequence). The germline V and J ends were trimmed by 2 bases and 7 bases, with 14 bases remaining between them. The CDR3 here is CASSLPSDGGTQYF. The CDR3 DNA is TGTGCCAGCAGCTTACCCAGCGATGGAGGGACCCAGTACTTC.

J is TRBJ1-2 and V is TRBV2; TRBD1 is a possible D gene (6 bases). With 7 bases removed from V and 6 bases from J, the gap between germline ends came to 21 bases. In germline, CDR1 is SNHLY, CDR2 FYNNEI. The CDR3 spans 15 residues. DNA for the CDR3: TGTGCCAGCACTGCTGGGGGGGGGCGGGTGAATGGCTACACCTTC. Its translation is CASTAGGGRVNGYTF.

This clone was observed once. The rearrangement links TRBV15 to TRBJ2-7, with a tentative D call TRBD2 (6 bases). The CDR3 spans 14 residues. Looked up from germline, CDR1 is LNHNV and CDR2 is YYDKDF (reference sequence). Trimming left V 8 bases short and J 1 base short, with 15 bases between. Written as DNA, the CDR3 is TGTGCCACCTCTCCCGGACTACAGTCCTACGAGCAGTACTTC. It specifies CATSPGLQSYEQYF.

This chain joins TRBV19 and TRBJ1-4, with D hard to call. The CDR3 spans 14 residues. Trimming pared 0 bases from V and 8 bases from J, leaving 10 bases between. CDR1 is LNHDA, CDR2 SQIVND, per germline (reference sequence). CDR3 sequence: CASSIDSFREKLFF. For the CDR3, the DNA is TGTGCCAGTAGTATAGACAGTTTTCGAGAAAAACTGTTTTTT.

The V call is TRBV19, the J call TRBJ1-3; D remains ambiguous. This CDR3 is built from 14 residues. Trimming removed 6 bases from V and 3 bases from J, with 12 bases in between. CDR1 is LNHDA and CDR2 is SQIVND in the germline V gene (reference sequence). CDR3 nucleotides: TGTGCCAGTAGCCGTACAGAACGTGGAAACACCATATATTTT. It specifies CASSRTERGNTIYF.

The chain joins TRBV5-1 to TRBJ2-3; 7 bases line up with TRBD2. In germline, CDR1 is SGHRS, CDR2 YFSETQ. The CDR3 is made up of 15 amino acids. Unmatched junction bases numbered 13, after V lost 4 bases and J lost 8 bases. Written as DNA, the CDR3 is TGCGCCAGCAGCCCCGGGATAGCGGGCCTCGGTACGCAGTATTTT. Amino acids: CASSPGIAGLGTQYF.

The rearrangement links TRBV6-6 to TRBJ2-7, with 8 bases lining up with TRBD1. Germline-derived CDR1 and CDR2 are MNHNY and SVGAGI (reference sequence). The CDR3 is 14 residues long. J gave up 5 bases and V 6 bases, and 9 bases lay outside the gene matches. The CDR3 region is CASRNRDRLDEQYF. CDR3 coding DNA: TGTGCCAGCAGGAACCGGGACAGGCTAGACGAGCAGTACTTC.

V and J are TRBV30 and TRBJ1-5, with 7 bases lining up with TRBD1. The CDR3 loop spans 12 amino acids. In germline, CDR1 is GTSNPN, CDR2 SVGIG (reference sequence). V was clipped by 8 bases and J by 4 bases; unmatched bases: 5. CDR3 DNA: TGTGCCGTTGGACAGGAAAATCAGCCCCAGCATTTT. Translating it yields CAVGQENQPQHF.

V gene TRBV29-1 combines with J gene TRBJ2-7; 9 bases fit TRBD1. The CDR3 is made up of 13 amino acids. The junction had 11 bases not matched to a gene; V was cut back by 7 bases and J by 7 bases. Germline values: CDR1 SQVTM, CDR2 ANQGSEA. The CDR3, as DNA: TGCAGCGGATCACAGGGGGCCACGGGTGAGCAGTACTTC. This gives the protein CSGSQGATGEQYF.

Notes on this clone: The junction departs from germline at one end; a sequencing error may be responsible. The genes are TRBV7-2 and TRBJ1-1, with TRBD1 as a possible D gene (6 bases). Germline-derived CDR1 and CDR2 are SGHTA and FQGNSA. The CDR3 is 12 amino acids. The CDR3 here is CANSSRGTEAFF. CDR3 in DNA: TGTGCCAACAGCTCCAGGGGTACTGAAGCTTTCTTT.

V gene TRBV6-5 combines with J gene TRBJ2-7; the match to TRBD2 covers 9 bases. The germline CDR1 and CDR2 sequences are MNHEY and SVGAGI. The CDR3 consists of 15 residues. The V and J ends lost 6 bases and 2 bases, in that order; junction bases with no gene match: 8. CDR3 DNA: TGTGCCAGCAGGTATCGGGCTAGCGGGACCTACGAGCAGTACTTC. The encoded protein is CASRYRASGTYEQYF.

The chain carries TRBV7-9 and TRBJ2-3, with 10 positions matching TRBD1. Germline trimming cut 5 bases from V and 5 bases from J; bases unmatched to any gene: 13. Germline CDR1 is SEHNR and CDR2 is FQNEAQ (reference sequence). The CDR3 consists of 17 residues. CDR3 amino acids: CASSPLGTGEVLDTQYF. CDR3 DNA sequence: TGTGCCAGCAGCCCACTAGGGACAGGGGAAGTGCTAGATACGCAGTATTTT.

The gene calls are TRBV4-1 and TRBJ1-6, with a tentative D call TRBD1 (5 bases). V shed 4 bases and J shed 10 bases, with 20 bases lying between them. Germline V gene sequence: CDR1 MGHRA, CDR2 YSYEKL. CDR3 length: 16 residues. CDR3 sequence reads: CASSPHPTGRGSPLHF. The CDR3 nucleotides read TGCGCCAGCAGCCCCCACCCCACCGGGCGGGGGTCACCCCTCCACTTT.

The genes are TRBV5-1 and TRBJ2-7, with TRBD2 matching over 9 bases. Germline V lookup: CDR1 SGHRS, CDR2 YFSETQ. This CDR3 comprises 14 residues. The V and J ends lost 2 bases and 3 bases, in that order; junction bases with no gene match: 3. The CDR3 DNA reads TGCGCCAGCAGCTTATCACTAGCGGGCTACGAGCAGTACTTC. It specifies CASSLSLAGYEQYF.

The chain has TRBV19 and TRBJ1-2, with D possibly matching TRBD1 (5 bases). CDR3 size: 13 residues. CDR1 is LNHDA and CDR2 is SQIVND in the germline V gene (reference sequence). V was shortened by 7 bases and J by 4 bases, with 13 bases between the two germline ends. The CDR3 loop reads CASMEITGYGYTF. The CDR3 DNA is TGTGCCAGTATGGAGATTACAGGCTATGGCTACACCTTC.

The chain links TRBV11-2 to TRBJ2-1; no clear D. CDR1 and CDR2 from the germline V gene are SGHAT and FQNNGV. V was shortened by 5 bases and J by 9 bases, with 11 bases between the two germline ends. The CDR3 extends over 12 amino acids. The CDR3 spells CASSHQNGEQFF. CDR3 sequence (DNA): TGTGCCAGCAGCCACCAAAACGGTGAGCAGTTCTTC.

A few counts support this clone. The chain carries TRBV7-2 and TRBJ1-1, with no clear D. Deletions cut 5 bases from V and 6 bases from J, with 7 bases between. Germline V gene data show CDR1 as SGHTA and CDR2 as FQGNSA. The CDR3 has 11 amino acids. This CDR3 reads CASSTRSEAFF. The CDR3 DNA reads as TGTGCCAGCAGCACGCGATCTGAAGCTTTCTTT.

CDR3 sequence: CASSFPRKGEETQYF. Here the CDR3 DNA reads TGTGCCAGCAGTTTCCCCCGGAAGGGGGAAGAGACCCAGTACTTC. The J gene is TRBJ2-5, the V gene TRBV28; a weak D match, TRBD1 (6 bases). Germline values: CDR1 MDHEN, CDR2 SYDVKM. V was shortened by 3 bases and J by 3 bases, with 14 bases between the two germline ends. The CDR3 length is 15 residues. Filled out from reference TRBV28 and TRBJ2-5, the complete variable domain reads DVKVTQSSRYLVKRTGEKVFLECVQDMDHENMFWYRQDPGLGLRLIYFSYDVKMKEKGDIPEGYSVSREKKERFSLILESASTNQTSMYLCASSFPRKGEETQYFGPGTRLLVL.

The CDR3 region is CASSLIPGAQGELFF. The CDR3 DNA reads as TGTGCCAGTAGTTTAATACCGGGAGCCCAGGGGGAGCTGTTTTTT. The V and J genes are TRBV19 and TRBJ2-2; possible D gene TRBD2, 6 bases. Germline values: CDR1 LNHDA, CDR2 SQIVND (reference sequence). With 5 bases removed from V and 8 bases from J, the gap between germline ends came to 18 bases. The CDR3 runs 15 residues.

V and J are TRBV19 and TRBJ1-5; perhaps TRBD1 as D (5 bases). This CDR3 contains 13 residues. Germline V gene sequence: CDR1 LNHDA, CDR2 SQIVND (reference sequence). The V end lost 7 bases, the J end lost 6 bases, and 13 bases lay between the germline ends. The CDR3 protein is CASTEGRGQPQHF. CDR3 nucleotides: TGTGCCAGTACGGAGGGGAGGGGTCAGCCCCAGCATTTT.

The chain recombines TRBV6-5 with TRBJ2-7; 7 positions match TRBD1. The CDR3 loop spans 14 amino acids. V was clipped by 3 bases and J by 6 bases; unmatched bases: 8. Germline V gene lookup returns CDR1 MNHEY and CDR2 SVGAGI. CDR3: CASSYPGGGFEQYF. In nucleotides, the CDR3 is TGTGCCAGCAGTTATCCAGGGGGTGGCTTCGAGCAGTACTTC.

This CDR3 is CASSPTNTGELFF. The DNA for the CDR3 is TGTGCCAGCAGCCCAACGAACACCGGGGAGCTGTTTTTT. The chain carries TRBV7-2 and TRBJ2-2; D is ambiguous. This CDR3 region has 13 residues. Trimming took off 5 bases at V and 0 bases at J, with 4 bases between the two ends. In germline, CDR1 is SGHTA, CDR2 FQGNSA.

The CDR3 loop reads CASSESRQGLPEAFF. The CDR3, as DNA: TGCGCCAGCAGTGAGTCTCGACAGGGTCTACCTGAAGCTTTCTTT. The J gene is TRBJ1-1, the V gene TRBV10-1; TRBD1 matches at 7 bases. The germline CDR1 and CDR2 sequences are WNHNN and SYGVQD (reference sequence). The J segment lost 6 bases and the V segment lost 0 bases, leaving 7 bases of the junction unmatched. The CDR3 is 15 residues long.

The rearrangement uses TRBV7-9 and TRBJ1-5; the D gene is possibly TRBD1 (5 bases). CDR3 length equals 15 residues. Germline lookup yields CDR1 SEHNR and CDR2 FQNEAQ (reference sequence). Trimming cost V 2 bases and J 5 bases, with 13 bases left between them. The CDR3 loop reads CASSLTGDYDQPQHF. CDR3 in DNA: TGTGCCAGCAGCTTAACAGGAGATTATGATCAGCCCCAGCATTTT.

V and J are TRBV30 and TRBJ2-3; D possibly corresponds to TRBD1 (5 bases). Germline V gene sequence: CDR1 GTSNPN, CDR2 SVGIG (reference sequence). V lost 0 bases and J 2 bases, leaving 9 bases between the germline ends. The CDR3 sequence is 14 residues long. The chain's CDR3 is CAWSVSRATDTQYF. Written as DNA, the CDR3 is TGTGCCTGGAGTGTATCCAGGGCCACAGATACGCAGTATTTT.

The CDR3 sequence is CASSPRGAGLSEQFF. The CDR3 DNA follows: TGTGCCAGCAGTCCACGCGGGGCAGGGTTGAGTGAGCAGTTCTTC. The chain joins TRBV27 to TRBJ2-1; maybe TRBD2 (6 bases). This CDR3 is built from 15 residues. V gave up 5 bases and J gave up 9 bases, with 20 bases separating them. Germline V gene lookup returns CDR1 MNHEY and CDR2 SMNVEV (reference sequence).

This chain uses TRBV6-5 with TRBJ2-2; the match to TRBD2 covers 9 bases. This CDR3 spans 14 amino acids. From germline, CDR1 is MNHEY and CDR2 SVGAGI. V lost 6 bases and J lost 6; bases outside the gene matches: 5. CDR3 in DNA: TGTGCCAGCAGCGAGAGCGGGAGGCCCGGGGAGCTGTTTTTT. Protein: CASSESGRPGELFF.

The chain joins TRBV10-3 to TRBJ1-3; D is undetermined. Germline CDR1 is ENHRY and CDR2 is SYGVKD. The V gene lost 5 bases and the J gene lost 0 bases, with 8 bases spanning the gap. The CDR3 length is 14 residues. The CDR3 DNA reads TGTGCCATCAGTACGGGAGTCTCTGGAAACACCATATATTTT. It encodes CAISTGVSGNTIYF.